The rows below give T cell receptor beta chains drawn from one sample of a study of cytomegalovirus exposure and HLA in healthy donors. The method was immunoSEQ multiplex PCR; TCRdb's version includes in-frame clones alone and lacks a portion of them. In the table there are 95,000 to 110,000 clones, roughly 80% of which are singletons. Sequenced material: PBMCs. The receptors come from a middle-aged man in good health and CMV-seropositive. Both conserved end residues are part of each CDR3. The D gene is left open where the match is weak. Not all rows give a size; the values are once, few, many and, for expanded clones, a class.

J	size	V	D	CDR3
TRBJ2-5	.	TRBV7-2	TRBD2	CASSLSRELETQYF
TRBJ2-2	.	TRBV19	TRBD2	CASSTGGPWGTGELFF
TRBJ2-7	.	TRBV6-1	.	CALREDNYEQYF
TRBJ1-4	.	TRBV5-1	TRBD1	CASSAGTGFNEKLFF
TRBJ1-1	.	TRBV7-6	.	CASSSSVEAFF
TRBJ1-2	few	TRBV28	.	CASTSGSYGYTF
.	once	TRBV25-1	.	CASRGHEQYF
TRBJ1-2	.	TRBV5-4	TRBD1	CASSAGQSYGYTF
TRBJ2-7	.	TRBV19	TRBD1	CASRTTGTGISYEQYF
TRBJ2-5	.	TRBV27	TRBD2	CASSKGLAGVETQYF
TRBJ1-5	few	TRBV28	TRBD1	CASSLEQGSNQPQHF
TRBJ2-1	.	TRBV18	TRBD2	CASSPGLAGIYEQFF
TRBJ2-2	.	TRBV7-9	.	CASSPRLGANTGELFF
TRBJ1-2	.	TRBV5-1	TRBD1	CASSLAPGGYSYGYTF
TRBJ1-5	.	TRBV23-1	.	CASSQSGGIGQPQHF
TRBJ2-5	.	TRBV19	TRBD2	CATEHPTSGRREQYF
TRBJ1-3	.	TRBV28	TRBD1	CASSSVPQGDTIYF
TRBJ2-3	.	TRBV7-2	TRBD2	CASSLVLAGAGYF
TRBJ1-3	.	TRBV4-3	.	CASSQVTRVDLTGNTIYF
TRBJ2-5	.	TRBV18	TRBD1	CASSPRTGGVETQYF
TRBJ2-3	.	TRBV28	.	CASSLILAAETQYF
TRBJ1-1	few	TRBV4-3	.	CASSTRENTEAFF
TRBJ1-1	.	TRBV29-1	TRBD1	CSGWTGNTEAFF
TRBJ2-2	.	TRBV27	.	CASSLEGAYTGELFF
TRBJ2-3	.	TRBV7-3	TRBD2	CASSPSGAVTDTQYF
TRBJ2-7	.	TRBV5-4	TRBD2	CASSLGRAGGYEQYF